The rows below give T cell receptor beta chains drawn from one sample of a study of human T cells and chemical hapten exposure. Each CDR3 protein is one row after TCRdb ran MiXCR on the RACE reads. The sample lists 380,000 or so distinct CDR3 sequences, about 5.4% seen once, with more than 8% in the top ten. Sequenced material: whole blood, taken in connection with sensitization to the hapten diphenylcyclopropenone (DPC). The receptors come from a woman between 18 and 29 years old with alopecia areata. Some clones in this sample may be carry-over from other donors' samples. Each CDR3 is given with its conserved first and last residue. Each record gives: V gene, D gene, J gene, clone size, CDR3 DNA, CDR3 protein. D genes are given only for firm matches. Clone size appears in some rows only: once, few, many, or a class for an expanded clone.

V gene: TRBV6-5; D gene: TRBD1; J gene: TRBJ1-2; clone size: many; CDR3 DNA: TGTGCCAGCAGGGGGGACAGGCAAATCTATGGCTACACCTTC; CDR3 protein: CASRGDRQIYGYTF
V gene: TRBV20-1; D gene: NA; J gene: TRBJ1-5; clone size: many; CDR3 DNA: TGCAGTGCGGGGCCCATCGCGGGGGCTCAGCCCCAGCATTTT; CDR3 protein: CSAGPIAGAQPQHF
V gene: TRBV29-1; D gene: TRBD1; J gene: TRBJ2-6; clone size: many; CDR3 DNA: TGCAGCGTTGAAGGAGGGGGCGCTGGGGCCAACGTCCTGACTTTC; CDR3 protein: CSVEGGGAGANVLTF
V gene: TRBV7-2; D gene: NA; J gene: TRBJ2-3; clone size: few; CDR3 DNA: TGTGCCAGCACCCATCTAAACCGGGGTTCAGATACGCAGTATTTT; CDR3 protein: CASTHLNRGSDTQYF
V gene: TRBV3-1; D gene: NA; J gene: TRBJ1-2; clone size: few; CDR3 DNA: TGTGCCAGCAGCTTATGGAGGGCTAACTATGGCTACACCTTC; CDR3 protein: CASSLWRANYGYTF
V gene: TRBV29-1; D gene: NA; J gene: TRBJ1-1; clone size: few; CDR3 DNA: TGCAGCGTTCGGACCGCAACGGATGCTGAAGCTTTCTTT; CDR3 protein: CSVRTATDAEAFF
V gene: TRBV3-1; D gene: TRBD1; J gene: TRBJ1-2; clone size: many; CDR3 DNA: TGTGCCAGCAGCCTATTCGGGACAGGGGGCAGTGGCTACACCTTC; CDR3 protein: CASSLFGTGGSGYTF
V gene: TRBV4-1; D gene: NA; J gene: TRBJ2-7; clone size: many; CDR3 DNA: TGCGCCAGCAGCCAAGAAAACTCCTACGAGCAGTACTTC; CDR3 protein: CASSQENSYEQYF
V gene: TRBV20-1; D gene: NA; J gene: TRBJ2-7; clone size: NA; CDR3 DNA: TGCAGTGCTAACCCCACCGGTAGCTCCTACGAGCAGTACTTC; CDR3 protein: CSANPTGSSYEQYF
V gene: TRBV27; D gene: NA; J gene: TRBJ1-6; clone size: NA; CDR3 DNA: TGTGCCAGCAGTCGCGACCCAGGCGGTTCACCCCTCCACTTT; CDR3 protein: CASSRDPGGSPLHF
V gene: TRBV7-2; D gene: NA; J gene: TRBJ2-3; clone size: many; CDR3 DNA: TGTGCCAGCAGCTCCTATAGCGCAGATACGCAGTATTTT; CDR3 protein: CASSSYSADTQYF
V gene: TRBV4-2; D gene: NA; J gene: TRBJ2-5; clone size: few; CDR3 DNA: TGTGCCAGCAGCCAAGATTTTACGGGGACGGCGACCCAGTACTTC; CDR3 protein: CASSQDFTGTATQYF
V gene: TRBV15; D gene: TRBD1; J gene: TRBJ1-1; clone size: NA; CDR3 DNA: TGTGCCACCAGCAGAGCTACGACAGGGGAAGCTTTCTTT; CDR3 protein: CATSRATTGEAFF
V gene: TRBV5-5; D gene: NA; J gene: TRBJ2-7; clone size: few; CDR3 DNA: TGTGCCAGCAGTCGGACCTGGTCCCTCTACGAGCAGTACTTC; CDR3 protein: CASSRTWSLYEQYF
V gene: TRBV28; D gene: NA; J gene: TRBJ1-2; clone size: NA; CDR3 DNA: TGTGCCAGCAGCCTCCGAGACAGTCGAATCTATGGCTACACCTTC; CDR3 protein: CASSLRDSRIYGYTF
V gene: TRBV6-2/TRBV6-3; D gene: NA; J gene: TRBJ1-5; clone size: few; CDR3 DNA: TGTGCCAGCAGTTGGACAGAAAGCAATCAGCCCCAGCATTTT; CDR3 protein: CASSWTESNQPQHF
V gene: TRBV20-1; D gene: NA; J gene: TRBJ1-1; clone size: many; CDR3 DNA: TGCAGTGCCTCGAGTTTCCAGGAAATGAACACTGAAGCTTTCTTT; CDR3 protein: CSASSFQEMNTEAFF
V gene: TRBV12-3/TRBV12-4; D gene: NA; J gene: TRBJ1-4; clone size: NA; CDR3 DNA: TGTGCCAGCAGTCTCCAGGGTAATGAAAAACTGTTTTTT; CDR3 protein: CASSLQGNEKLFF
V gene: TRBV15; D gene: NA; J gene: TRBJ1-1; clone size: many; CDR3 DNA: TGTGCCACCAGCAGAGAACGGGAGGGCGTGAACACTGAAGCTTTCTTT; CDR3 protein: CATSREREGVNTEAFF
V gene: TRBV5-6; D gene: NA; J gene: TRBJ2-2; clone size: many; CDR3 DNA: TGTGCCAGCACCAGGGACGCCGGGGAGCTGTTTTTT; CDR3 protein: CASTRDAGELFF
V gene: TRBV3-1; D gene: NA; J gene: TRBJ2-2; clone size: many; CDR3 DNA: TGTGCCAGCAGCATACAGCCGAACACCGGGGAGCTGTTTTTT; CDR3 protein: CASSIQPNTGELFF
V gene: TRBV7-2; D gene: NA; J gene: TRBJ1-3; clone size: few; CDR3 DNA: TGTGCCAGCAGTGGACAGAGCTCTGGAAACACCATATATTTT; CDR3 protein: CASSGQSSGNTIYF
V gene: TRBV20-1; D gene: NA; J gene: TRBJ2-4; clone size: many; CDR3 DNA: TGCAGTGCTAACAAACGGACGGGTTCGGCCAAAAACATTCAGTACTTC; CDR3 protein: CSANKRTGSAKNIQYF
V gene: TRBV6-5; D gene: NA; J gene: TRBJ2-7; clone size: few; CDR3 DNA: TGTGCCAGCAGTTACTCGAACCCTAGGGTAGACGAGCAGTACTTC; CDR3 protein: CASSYSNPRVDEQYF
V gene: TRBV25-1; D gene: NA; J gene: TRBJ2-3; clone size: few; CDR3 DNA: TGTGCCAGCAGTGAAGGTCCCGGGACACGCACAGATACGCAGTATTTT; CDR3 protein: CASSEGPGTRTDTQYF
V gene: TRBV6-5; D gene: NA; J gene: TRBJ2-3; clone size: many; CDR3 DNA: TGTGCCAGCAGTTACTCCGCACCCCTGGGGCCAGATACGCAGTATTTT; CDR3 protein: CASSYSAPLGPDTQYF
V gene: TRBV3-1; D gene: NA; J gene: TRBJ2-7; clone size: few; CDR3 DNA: TGTGCCAGCAGCCAAGAACCCGCGATGTCCTACGAGCAGTACTTC; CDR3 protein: CASSQEPAMSYEQYF
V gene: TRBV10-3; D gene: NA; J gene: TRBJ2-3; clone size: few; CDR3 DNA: TGTGCCATCAGTGACCCAGATACGCAGTATTTT; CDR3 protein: CAISDPDTQYF
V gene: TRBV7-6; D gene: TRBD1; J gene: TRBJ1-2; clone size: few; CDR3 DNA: TGTGCCAGCAGCTTAGACGAGGGACAGGGGAGGAACTATGGCTACACCTTC; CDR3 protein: CASSLDEGQGRNYGYTF
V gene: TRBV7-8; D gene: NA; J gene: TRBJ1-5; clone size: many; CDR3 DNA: TGTGCCAGCAGCTTAAAATCCTTCAGGGGCAATCAGCCCCAGCATTTT; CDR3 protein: CASSLKSFRGNQPQHF
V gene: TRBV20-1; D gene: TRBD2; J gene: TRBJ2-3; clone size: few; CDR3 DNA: TGCAGTGCTAGTTCCGGCGGGGGGGCCATCACAGATACGCAGTATTTT; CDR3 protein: CSASSGGGAITDTQYF
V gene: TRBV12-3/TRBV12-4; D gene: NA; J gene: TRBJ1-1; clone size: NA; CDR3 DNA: TGTGCCAGCAGTTTAGCTTATGGCGCTACTGAAGCTTTCTTT; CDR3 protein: CASSLAYGATEAFF
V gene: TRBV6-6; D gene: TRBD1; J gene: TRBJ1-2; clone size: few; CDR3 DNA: TGTGCCAGCAGCCAACCGGGACAGGGTCATGGCTACACCTTC; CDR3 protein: CASSQPGQGHGYTF
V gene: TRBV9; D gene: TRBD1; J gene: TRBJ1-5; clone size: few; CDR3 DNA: TGTGCCAGCAGCGTAGCGGGGACAGGGAATCAGCCCCAGCATTTT; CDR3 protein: CASSVAGTGNQPQHF
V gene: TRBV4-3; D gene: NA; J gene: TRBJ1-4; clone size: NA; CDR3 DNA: TGCGCCAGCAGCCAAGATATGACGGGACACCGAGAGATTGAAAAACTGTTTTTT; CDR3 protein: CASSQDMTGHREIEKLFF
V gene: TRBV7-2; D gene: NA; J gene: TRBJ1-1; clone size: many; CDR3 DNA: TGTGCCAGCAGGTTGGGACGGGAGAACACTGAAGCTTTCTTT; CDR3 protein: CASRLGRENTEAFF
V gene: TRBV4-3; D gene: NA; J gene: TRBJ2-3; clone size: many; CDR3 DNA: TGCGCCAGCAGCCAAGATGCCGGGACCGCTGAAGATACGCAGTATTTT; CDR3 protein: CASSQDAGTAEDTQYF
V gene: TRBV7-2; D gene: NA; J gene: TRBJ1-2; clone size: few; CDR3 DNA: TGTGCCAGCAGCTTAATGAGGGGCAGCTATGGCTACACCTTC; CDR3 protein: CASSLMRGSYGYTF
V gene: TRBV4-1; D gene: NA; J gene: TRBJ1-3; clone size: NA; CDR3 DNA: TGCGCCAGCAGCTTGAGAGATCTCTCTGGAAACACCATATATTTT; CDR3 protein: CASSLRDLSGNTIYF
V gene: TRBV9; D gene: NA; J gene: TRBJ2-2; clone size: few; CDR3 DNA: TGTGCCAGCACCAGTAGGCCTCCCGGCGGGGAGCTGTTTTTT; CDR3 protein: CASTSRPPGGELFF
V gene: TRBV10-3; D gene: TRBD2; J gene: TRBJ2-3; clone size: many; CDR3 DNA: TGTGCCATCAGTGGGCTAGCGGAGATAGATACGCAGTATTTT; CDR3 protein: CAISGLAEIDTQYF
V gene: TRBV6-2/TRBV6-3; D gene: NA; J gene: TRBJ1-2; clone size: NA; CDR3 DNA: TGTGCCAGCAGTTACTTAGTGATCCGCTATGGCTACACCTTC; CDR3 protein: CASSYLVIRYGYTF
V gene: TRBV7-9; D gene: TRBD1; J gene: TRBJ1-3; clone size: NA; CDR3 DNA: TGTGCCAGCAGCTTTCCCTCTGGACAGGAGCCTGGAAACACCATATATTTT; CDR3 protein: CASSFPSGQEPGNTIYF
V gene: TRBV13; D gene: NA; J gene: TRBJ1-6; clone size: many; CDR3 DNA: TGTGCCAGCAGCTGGTTCAATTCACCCCTCCACTTT; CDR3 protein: CASSWFNSPLHF
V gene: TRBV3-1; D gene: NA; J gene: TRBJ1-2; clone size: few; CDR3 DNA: TGTGCCAGCAGCTACCGGACAGCTACCTATGGCTACACCTTC; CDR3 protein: CASSYRTATYGYTF
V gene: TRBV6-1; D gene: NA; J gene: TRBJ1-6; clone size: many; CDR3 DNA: TGTGCCAGCAGTGAAAAGCCAGAGTCACCCCTCCACTTT; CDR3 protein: CASSEKPESPLHF
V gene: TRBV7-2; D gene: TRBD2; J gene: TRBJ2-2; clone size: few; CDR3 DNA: TGTGCCAGCAGCTTAGAACGGGAGGCCGGGGAGCTGTTTTTT; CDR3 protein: CASSLEREAGELFF
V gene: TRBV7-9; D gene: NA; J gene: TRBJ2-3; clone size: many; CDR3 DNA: TGTGCCAGCAGTGACACAGATACGCAGTATTTT; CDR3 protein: CASSDTDTQYF
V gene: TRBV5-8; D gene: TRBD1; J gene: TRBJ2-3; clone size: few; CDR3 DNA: TGTGCCAGCAGATGGACAGGCAAATCTTTTCCACCTCCACCCGATACGCAGTATTTT; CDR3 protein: CASRWTGKSFPPPPDTQYF
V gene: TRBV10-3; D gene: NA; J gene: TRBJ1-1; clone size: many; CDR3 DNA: TGTGCCATCGGGAGGATGAACACTGAAGCTTTCTTT; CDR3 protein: CAIGRMNTEAFF
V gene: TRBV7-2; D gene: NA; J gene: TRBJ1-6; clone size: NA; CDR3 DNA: TGTGCCAGCAGCTTAGATCAGGAGATCGCTTATAATTCACCCCTCCACTTT; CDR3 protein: CASSLDQEIAYNSPLHF
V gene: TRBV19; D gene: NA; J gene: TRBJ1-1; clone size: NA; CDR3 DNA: TGTGCCAGTAGTATAGGCCGCACAGGGAGCACTGAAGCTTTCTTT; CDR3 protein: CASSIGRTGSTEAFF
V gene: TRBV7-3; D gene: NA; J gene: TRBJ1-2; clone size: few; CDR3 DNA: TGTGCCAGCAGCTCAATACCGGGGGAGAACTATGGCTACACCTTC; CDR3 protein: CASSSIPGENYGYTF
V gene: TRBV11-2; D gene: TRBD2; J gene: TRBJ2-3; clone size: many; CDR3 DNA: TGTGCCAGCAGCTTAAGGCGGGGGGGATATAGCACAGATACGCAGTATTTT; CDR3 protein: CASSLRRGGYSTDTQYF
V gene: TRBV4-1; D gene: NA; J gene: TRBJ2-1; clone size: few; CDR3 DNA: TGCGCCAGCAGCCAAGATTTCGGGAATGCAAACAATGAGCAGTTCTTC; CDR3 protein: CASSQDFGNANNEQFF
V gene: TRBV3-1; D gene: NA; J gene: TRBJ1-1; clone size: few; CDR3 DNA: TGTGCCAGCAGCCAACAGGCGGGCACGCGAGCTTTCTTT; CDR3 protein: CASSQQAGTRAFF
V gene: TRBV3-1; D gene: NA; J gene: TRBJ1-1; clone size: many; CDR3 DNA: TGTGCCAGCAGCCAGGCGGGGAACACTGAAGCTTTCTTT; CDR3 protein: CASSQAGNTEAFF
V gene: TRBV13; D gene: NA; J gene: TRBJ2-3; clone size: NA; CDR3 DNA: TGTGCCAGCAGCTTCTGGCTAGAAGACACAGATACGCAGTATTTT; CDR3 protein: CASSFWLEDTDTQYF
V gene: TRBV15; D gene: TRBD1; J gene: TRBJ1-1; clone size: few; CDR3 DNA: TGTGCCACCAGCCCCGACAGGGAAACCTTGAACACTGAAGCTTTCTTT; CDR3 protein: CATSPDRETLNTEAFF
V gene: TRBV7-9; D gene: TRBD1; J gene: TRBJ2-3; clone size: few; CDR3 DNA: TGTGCCAGCAGCTTACCCCAGGGGGCCCTCACAGATACGCAGTATTTT; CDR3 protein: CASSLPQGALTDTQYF